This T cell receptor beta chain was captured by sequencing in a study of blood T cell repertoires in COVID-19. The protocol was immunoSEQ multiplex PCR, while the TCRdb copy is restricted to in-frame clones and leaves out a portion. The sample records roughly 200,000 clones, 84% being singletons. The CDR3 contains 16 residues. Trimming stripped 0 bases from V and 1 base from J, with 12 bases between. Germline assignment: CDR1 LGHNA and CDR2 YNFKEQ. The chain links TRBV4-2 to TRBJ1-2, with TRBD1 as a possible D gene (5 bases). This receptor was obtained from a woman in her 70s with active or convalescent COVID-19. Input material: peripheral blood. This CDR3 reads CASSQDRQGDNYGYTF. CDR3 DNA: TGTGCCAGCAGCCAAGATAGGCAGGGTGATAACTATGGCTACACCTTC.